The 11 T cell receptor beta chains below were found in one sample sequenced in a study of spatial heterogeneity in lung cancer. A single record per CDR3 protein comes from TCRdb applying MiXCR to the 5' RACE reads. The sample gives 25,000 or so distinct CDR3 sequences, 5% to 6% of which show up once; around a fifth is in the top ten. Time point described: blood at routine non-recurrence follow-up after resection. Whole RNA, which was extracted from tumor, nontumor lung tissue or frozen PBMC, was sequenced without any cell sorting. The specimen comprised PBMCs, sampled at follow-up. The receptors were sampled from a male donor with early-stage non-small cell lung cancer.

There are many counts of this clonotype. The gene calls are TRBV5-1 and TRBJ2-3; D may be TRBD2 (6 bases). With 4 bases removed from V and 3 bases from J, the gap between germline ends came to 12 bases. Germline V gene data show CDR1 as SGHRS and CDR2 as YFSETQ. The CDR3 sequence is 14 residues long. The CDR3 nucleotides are TGCGCCAGCAGCACAACCGGGGGAACAGATACGCAGTATTTT. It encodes CASSTTGGTDTQYF.

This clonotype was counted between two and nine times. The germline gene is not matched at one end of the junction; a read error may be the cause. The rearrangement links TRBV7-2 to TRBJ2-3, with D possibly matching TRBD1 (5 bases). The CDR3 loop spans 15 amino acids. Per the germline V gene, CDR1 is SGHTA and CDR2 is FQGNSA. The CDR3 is CANSLTVTSTDTQYF. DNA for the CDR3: TGTGCCAACAGCCTGACAGTTACTAGCACAGATACGCAGTATTTT.

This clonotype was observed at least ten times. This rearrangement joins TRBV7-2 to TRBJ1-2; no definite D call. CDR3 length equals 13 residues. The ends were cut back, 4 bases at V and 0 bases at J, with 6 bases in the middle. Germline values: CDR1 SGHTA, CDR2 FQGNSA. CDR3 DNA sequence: TGTGCCAGCAGCTACAGTTCTAACTATGGCTACACCTTC. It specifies CASSYSSNYGYTF.

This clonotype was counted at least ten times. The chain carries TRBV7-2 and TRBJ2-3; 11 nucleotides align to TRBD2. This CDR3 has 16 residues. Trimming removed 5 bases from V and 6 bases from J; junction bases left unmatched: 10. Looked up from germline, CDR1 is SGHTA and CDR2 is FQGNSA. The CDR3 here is CASSPRLAGGEDTQYF. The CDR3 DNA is TGTGCCAGCAGCCCCAGATTAGCGGGAGGGGAGGATACGCAGTATTTT.

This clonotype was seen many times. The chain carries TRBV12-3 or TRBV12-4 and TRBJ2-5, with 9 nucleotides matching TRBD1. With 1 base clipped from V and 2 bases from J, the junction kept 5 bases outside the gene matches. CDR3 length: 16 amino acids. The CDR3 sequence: CASSLETGTGQETQYF. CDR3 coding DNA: TGTGCCAGCAGTTTAGAAACCGGGACAGGGCAAGAGACCCAGTACTTC.

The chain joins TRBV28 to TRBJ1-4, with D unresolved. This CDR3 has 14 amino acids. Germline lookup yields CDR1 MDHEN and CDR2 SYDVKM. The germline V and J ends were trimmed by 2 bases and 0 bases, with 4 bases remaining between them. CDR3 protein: CASSLLATNEKLFF. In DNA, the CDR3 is TGTGCCAGCAGTTTACTGGCAACTAATGAAAAACTGTTTTTT.

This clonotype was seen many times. CDR3 DNA: TGTGCCAGCTCACCTATAAGGTTTGGCTCTGGAAACACCATATATTTT. Residues: CASSPIRFGSGNTIYF. The chain links TRBV18 to TRBJ1-3; D gene ambiguous. The V gene's germline CDR1 is KGHSH and CDR2 LQKENI. V gave up 3 bases and J gave up 0 bases, with 12 bases separating them. This CDR3 comprises 16 residues.

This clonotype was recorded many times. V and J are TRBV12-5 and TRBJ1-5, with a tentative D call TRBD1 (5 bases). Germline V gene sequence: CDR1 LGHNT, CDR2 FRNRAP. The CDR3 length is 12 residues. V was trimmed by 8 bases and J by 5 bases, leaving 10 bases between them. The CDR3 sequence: CASRGVDQPQHF. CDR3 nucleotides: TGTGCTAGTAGAGGGGTGGATCAGCCCCAGCATTTT.

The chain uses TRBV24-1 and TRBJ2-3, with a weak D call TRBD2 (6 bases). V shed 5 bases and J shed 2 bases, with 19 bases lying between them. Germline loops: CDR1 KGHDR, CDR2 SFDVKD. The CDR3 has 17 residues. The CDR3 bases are TGTGCCACCAGTGCTGGAGGGCACAAAAGTTTCACAGATACGCAGTATTTT. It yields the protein CATSAGGHKSFTDTQYF.

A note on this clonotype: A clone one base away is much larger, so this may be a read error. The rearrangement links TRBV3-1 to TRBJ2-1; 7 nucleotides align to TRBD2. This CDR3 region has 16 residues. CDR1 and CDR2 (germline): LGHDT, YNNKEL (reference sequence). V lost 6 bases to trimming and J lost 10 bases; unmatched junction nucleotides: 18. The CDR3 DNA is TGTGCCAGCAGTCTGAGGAGAGGGAGGGCCGTCGAAGAGCAGTTCTTC. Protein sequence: CASSLRRGRAVEEQFF.

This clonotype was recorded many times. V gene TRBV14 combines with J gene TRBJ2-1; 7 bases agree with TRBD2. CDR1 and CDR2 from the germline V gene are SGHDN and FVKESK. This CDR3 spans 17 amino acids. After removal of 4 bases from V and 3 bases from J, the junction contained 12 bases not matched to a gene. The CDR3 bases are TGTGCCAGCAGCCCGGGAAGTGGACTAGTGCGCTACAATGAGCAGTTCTTC. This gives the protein CASSPGSGLVRYNEQFF. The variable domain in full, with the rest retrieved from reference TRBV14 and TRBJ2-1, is EAGVTQFPSHSVIEKGQTVTLRCDPISGHDNLYWYRRVMGKEIKFLLHFVKESKQDESGMPNNRFLAERTGGTYSTLKVQPAELEDSGVYFCASSPGSGLVRYNEQFFGPGTRLTVL.